The next 15 T cell receptor beta chains were all read from a single sample in a study of shared clonotypes between healthy human individuals (dated by TCRdb to the early 2020s). To prepare the library, the immunoSEQ multiplex PCR assay was applied. Imported from immuneACCESS, the table was reduced by TCRdb to in-frame sequences with V and J called. These copies leave out some clones; in studies compared against another copy, an unresolved V gene accounts for under half, and the cause of the remainder is not known. The sample table lists about 980,000 clones, 76% of them with a count of one. The top ten clonotypes cover about 1.5% of the sample. The sequencing sample was made of memory CD4+ T cells sorted from blood. The intended sense of this specimen's cell subset or site label: CD45RA-negative fraction. The receptors come from a man younger than 30 in good health.

This clone was recorded a few times. This chain connects TRBV6-5 to TRBJ2-7; D gene ambiguous. Between the trimmed V and J ends, which lost 4 bases and 0 bases, there was a span of 13 bases. This CDR3 spans 15 amino acids. Germline CDR1 is MNHEY and CDR2 is SVGAGI. In DNA form, the CDR3 reads TGTGCCAGCAGTTCGCATTACATGGTCTCCTACGAGCAGTACTTC. It is translated as CASSSHYMVSYEQYF.

The rearrangement links TRBV5-8 to TRBJ1-2; D possibly corresponds to TRBD1 (6 bases). V was cut by 6 bases and J by 4 bases, with 16 bases left in between. Per germline, CDR1 SGHTS and CDR2 YDEGEE. This CDR3 contains 14 residues. As DNA, the CDR3 is TGTGCCAGCACCAAAATAGACAGGTTCTATGGCTACACCTTC. Protein product: CASTKIDRFYGYTF.

This clone was observed a handful of times. This rearrangement joins TRBV28 to TRBJ2-7; unclear D gene. This CDR3 has 13 residues. Germline V lookup: CDR1 MDHEN, CDR2 SYDVKM. The germline V and J ends were trimmed by 3 bases and 2 bases, with 8 bases remaining between them. The CDR3 region is CASSLEGPYEQYF. CDR3 nucleotides: TGTGCCAGCAGTTTGGAAGGCCCCTACGAGCAGTACTTC.

This clone occurred a few times. The V gene is TRBV2, the J gene TRBJ2-7, with 9 bases aligning to TRBD1. This CDR3 is built from 12 residues. V dropped 5 bases and J dropped 6; count of bases not matched to a gene: 2. The germline CDR1 and CDR2 sequences are SNHLY and FYNNEI. CDR3 in amino acids: CASSRDRAEQYF. CDR3 sequence (DNA): TGTGCCAGCAGTAGGGACAGGGCCGAGCAGTACTTC.

V and J are TRBV4-2 and TRBJ2-7; TRBD1 matches at 7 bases. The trim removed 4 bases at V and 0 bases at J, leaving 3 bases unmatched. Per the germline V gene, CDR1 is LGHNA and CDR2 is YNFKEQ. The CDR3 sequence is 14 residues long. The CDR3 sequence is CASSLTGTSYEQYF. In nucleotides, the CDR3 is TGTGCCAGCAGCCTGACAGGGACCTCCTACGAGCAGTACTTC.

This clone was counted only a few times. The chain combines TRBV5-4 with TRBJ2-1, with 11 positions matching TRBD2. The length of the CDR3 is 16 residues. The germline gives CDR1 SGHNT, CDR2 YYREEE (reference sequence). V was clipped by 8 bases and J by 5 bases; unmatched bases: 12. The chain's CDR3 is CASSTSGTGYHNEQFF. CDR3 nucleotides: TGTGCCAGTTCGACTAGCGGGACTGGATACCACAATGAGCAGTTCTTC. Complete variable domain (other parts from reference TRBV5-4 and TRBJ2-1): ETGVTQSPTHLIKTRGQQVTLRCSSQSGHNTVSWYQQALGQGPQFIFQYYREEENGRGNFPPRFSGLQFPNYSSELNVNALELDDSALYLCASSTSGTGYHNEQFFGPGTRLTVL.

The genes are TRBV6-1 and TRBJ2-3; 7 bases are a match to TRBD1. Germline trimming cut 4 bases from V and 2 bases from J; bases unmatched to any gene: 3. Germline assignment: CDR1 MNHNS and CDR2 SASEGT. This CDR3 region has 14 residues. The DNA of the CDR3 is TGTGCCAGCAGTGCTACAGGGGACACAGATACGCAGTATTTT. As protein: CASSATGDTDTQYF.

J is TRBJ1-5 and V is TRBV5-6, with a weak D call TRBD1 (6 bases). Looked up from germline, CDR1 is SGHDT and CDR2 is YYEEEE. This CDR3 is 18 amino acids long. With 0 bases removed from V and 5 bases from J, the gap between germline ends came to 21 bases. This CDR3 is CASSLAGQFRATDQPQHF. DNA for the CDR3: TGTGCCAGCAGCTTGGCGGGACAATTTCGGGCGACGGATCAGCCCCAGCATTTT.

The gene calls are TRBV25-1 and TRBJ2-2; D unresolved. CDR3 size: 17 residues. V lost 2 bases and J lost 6, with 19 bases in between. From germline, CDR1 is MGHDK and CDR2 SYGVNS. The CDR3 DNA reads as TGTGCCAGCAGTGAACTTTATTCTCTGGGGAAGCCCGGGGAGCTGTTTTTT. This gives the protein CASSELYSLGKPGELFF.

This clone was seen a few times. The chain carries TRBV9 and TRBJ2-3; unclear D gene. Germline V gene data show CDR1 as SGDLS and CDR2 as YYNGEE. This CDR3 is 15 amino acids long. V gave up 3 bases and J gave up 2 bases, with 13 bases separating them. The CDR3 nucleotides read TGTGCCAGCAGCGCCGTGGGCTCAGACACAGATACGCAGTATTTT. It codes for CASSAVGSDTDTQYF.

The chain combines TRBV27 with TRBJ1-2, with D possibly TRBD1 on 6 matching bases. The CDR3 consists of 13 residues. Germline-derived CDR1 and CDR2 are MNHEY and SMNVEV (reference sequence). V dropped 3 bases and J dropped 8 bases, with 13 bases sitting between them. CDR3 sequence: CASSFPGGRGYTF. DNA of the CDR3: TGTGCCAGCAGTTTCCCCGGGGGCCGAGGCTACACCTTC.

The chain is built from TRBV19 and TRBJ1-5; no firm D call. The germline V and J ends were trimmed by 3 bases and 1 base, with 7 bases remaining between them. This CDR3 spans 14 amino acids. Germline-derived CDR1 and CDR2 are LNHDA and SQIVND (reference sequence). The CDR3 region has the DNA TGTGCCAGTAGTATTTCGGACAGCAATCAGCCCCAGCATTTT. This codes for CASSISDSNQPQHF.

V usage is TRBV5-6 and J usage is TRBJ2-7; perhaps TRBD2 as D (6 bases). Trimming cost V 4 bases and J 0 bases, with 11 bases left between them. Germline V CDR1 and CDR2: SGHDT, YYEEEE. The CDR3 is 14 amino acids. The CDR3: CASSAGTGSYEQYF. Written as DNA, the CDR3 is TGTGCCAGCAGCGCCGGGACTGGCTCCTACGAGCAGTACTTC.

J is TRBJ1-1 and V is TRBV28, with 10 bases lining up with TRBD1. Germline values: CDR1 MDHEN, CDR2 SYDVKM. The V segment lost 4 bases and the J segment 9 bases; nucleotides outside the gene matches: 11. CDR3 size: 15 residues. CDR3: CASSSPPDRGVKAFF. The CDR3 nucleotides read TGTGCCAGCAGTTCCCCCCCGGACAGGGGGGTGAAAGCTTTCTTT.

J is TRBJ1-5 and V is TRBV10-2, with D unresolved. CDR1 and CDR2 (germline): WSHSY, SAAADI. Trimming removed 2 bases from V and 7 bases from J, with 9 bases in between. This CDR3 has 13 residues. For the CDR3, the DNA is TGCGCCAGCAGTGAGGCAGGAATCCAGCCCCAGCATTTT. The encoded protein is CASSEAGIQPQHF.